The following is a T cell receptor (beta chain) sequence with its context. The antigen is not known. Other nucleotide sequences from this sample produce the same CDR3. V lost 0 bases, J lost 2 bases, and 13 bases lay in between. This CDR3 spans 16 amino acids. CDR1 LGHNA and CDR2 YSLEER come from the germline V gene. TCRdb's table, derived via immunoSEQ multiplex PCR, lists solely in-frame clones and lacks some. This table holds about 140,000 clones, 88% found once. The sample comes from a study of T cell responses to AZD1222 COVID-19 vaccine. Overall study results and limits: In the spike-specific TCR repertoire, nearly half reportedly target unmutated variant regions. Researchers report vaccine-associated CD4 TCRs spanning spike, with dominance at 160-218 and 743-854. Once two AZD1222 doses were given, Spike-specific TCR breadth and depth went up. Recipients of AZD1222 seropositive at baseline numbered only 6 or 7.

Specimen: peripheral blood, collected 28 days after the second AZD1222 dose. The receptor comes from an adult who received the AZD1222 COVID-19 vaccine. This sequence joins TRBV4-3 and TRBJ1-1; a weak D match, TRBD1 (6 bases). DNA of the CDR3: TGCGCCAGCAGCCAAGATTGGAGGGGGACAAACACTGAAGCTTTCTTT. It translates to CASSQDWRGTNTEAFF.